Described below is a single TCR beta chain sequence and its context. This receptor's antigen is unknown. Base quality data are lacking; no much larger clone is found one base away. The sample is drawn from a study of blood T cells in healthy people across ages (dated by TCRdb to about 2015). Context from the whole study: Template switching captured roughly one uniquely barcoded TCR beta cDNA molecule per two T cells in model experiments. The study measured age-related changes in TCR beta repertoire diversity using deep sequencing normalized with unique cDNA molecular identifiers. The donors were divided into four age groups: young (average approximately 17 years), middle-aged (around 37), aged (62) and long-lived (roughly 88). Donors of different ages were randomly distributed across sequencing lanes to avoid experimental bias. For two donors (one aged 18 to 30 and one aged 80 or older), the study analyzed two additional independent replicas of 1 million unique cDNA reads from the same blood draw.

The investigation overall reported the following: Compared with the aged group, more naive CD4+ T cells, fewer expanded clones and increased TCR diversity were shown by the long-lived group, suggesting age selection. Donor CMV infection status was unknown, potentially confounding age-related changes in expanded clonotypes. Total diversity estimates from one million sequenced T cells were considered lower bounds and underestimates. As age increased, observed TCR beta diversity per million T cells dropped in a roughly linear way, and a significant reduction was already evident by age roughly 40. The percentage of naive T cells measured by flow cytometry correlated strongly with observed TCR beta diversity. Conclusive comparison of naive and antigen-experienced compartments was prevented by the profiling of bulk unsorted PBMCs.

CDR1 and CDR2, looked up from the germline V gene, are SGHTA and FQGNSA. Inclusive of the bounding cysteine and phenylalanine, the CDR3 is 17 residues long. Only the CDR3 part of the read is kept: 51 bases, read in frame from the first base. V sheds 7 bases and J sheds 5 bases, leaving 26 bases between their ends. Receptor libraries were prepared by 5' RACE. Sequencing relied on an Illumina HiSeq 2500. A second 7 to 11 cycle PCR used a sample-barcoded 5' primer and a J-beta primer mix. A unique molecular identifier was introduced onto each TCR beta cDNA molecule by a template-switch 5' adaptor carrying 12 random nucleotides. At least 2.5 million CDR3-containing paired-end reads were obtained from each sample. All of the RNA was converted into first-strand cDNA using the Mint cDNA synthesis kit, with a TRBC-specific oligonucleotide serving as the primer. Following uracil-DNA glycosylase treatment, all cDNA underwent a first 18-cycle PCR with the universal primers M1SS and BC2_uni_R. On the authors' methods: For normalization, 1 million high-quality reads, each with a distinct molecular identifier, were randomly selected from each sample. Reads with shared molecular identifiers were discarded instead of being binned into consensus sequences. CDR3 identification, clonotype clustering and error correction used MiTCR with a Q25 quality threshold and the strictest error-elimination algorithm. A nonparametric unseen species model using Euler transformation provided a lower-bound estimate of total TCR beta diversity. Through fastp at Q25 and MiXCR, TCRdb rebuilt clones from the public reads, retaining in-frame beta chains. One record per CDR3 amino acid sequence lists the most common genes and DNA. TCRdb's processing, not the authors', yielded these V and J calls. The sample table contains 850,000 to 1,100,000 distinct CDR3 sequences; only one count was recorded for 35% to 40% of them. Jointly, the top ten make up about 12% of the sample.

Donors were approximately 42 systemically healthy Caucasian individuals from Russia aged roughly 6 to 90 years. Around 10 milliliters of peripheral blood were collected from each donor into EDTA-treated Vacutainer tubes. Ficoll-Paque density-gradient centrifugation was used to isolate PBMCs, with at least 7 million per sample. Total RNA was extracted from PBMCs with Trizol reagent, with at least 6 micrograms obtained per sample. For every donor, flow cytometry on a PBMC aliquot measured the percentage of naive CD45RAhigh/CD27high T cells. Sequenced input: blood. The receptor was derived from a man younger than 35 in good health. The sequence is built from TRBV7-2 and TRBJ1-1; the D region possibly corresponds to TRBD1 (6 bases align). The CDR3 protein sequence reads: CASTSRGHSTGKTEAFF. The nucleotide sequence reads as follows: TGTGCCAGCACCTCCCGGGGACACTCCACAGGGAAGACTGAAGCTTTCTTT. The full variable domain, with segments outside the CDR3 supplied by the reference TRBV7-2 and TRBJ1-1 proteins, appears as GAGVSQSPSNKVTEKGKDVELRCDPISGHTALYWYRQSLGQGLEFLIYFQGNSAPDKSGLPSDRFSAERTGGSVSTLTIQRTQQEDSAVYLCASTSRGHSTGKTEAFFGQGTRLTVV.